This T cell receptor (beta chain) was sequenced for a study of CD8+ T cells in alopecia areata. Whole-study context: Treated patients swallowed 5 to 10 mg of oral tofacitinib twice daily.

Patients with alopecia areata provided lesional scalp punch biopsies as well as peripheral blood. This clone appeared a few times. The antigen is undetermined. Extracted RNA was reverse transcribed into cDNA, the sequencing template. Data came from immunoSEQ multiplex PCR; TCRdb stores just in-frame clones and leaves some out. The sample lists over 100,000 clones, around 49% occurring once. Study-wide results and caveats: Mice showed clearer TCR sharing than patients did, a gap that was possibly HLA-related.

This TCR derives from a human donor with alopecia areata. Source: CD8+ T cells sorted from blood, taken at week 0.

As DNA, the CDR3 is TGTGCCAGCAGCTTAGGCTTTTCGGGGGGCGCTTATAATGAGCAGTTCTTC. It translates to CASSLGFSGGAYNEQFF. The chain is built from TRBV11-2 and TRBJ2-1, with D tentatively TRBD2 (7 bases). V shed 1 base and J shed 7 bases, with 20 bases lying between them. Germline V gives CDR1 SGHAT, CDR2 FQNNGV. This CDR3 is built from 17 residues. Supplemented by reference TRBV11-2 and TRBJ2-1, the full variable domain reads EAGVAQSPRYKIIEKRQSVAFWCNPISGHATLYWYQQILGQGPKLLIQFQNNGVVDDSQLPKDRFSAERLKGVDSTLKIQPAKLEDSAVYLCASSLGFSGGAYNEQFFGPGTRLTVL.